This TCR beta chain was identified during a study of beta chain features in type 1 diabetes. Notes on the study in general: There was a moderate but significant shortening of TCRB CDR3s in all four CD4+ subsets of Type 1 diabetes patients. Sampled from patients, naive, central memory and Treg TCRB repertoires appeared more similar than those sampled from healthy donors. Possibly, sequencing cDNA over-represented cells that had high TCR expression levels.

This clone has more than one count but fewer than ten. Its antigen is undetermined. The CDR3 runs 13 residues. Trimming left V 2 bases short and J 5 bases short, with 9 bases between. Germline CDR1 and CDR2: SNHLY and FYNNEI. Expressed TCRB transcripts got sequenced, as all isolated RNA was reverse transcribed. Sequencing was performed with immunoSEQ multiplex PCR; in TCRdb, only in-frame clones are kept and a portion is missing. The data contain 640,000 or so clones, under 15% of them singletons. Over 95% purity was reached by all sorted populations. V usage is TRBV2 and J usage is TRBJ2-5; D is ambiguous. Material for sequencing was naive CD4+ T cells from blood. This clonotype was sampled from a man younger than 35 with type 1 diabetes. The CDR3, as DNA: TGTGCCAGCAGTGAAACCAAACTGGAGACCCAGTACTTC. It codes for CASSETKLETQYF.